The 31 T cell receptor beta chains given below trace back to one sample, sequenced in a study of vaccination and CD4 T cells after COVID-19. No antigen has been assigned to these receptors. Treatment meaning: roughly nine-day PBMC culture with coronavirus spike peptide pools or control peptides (ViraFEST assay). Cultured CD4+ T cells had their DNA profiled by the Oncomine TCR Beta short-read assay. TCRdb re-called the PCR reads with MiXCR, one entry per CDR3 protein. The table lists 17,000 or so distinct CDR3 sequences, roughly 45% of them singletons. The source was CD4+ T cells from blood, cultured in vitro, collected after SARS-CoV-2 vaccination. The receptors come from a human donor who had recovered from COVID-19.

The chain recombines TRBV12-3 or TRBV12-4 with TRBJ1-6; 9 bases agree with TRBD1. V shed 6 bases, J shed 5 bases, and the junction held 2 bases outside the gene matches. The CDR3 loop spans 14 amino acids. The CDR3 protein is CASRRTGDNSPLHF. In DNA, the CDR3 is TGTGCCAGCAGACGGACAGGGGATAATTCACCCCTCCACTTT.

The chain links TRBV6-4 to TRBJ1-5; D is uncertain. The CDR3 is 12 residues long. V lost 10 bases and J lost 1, with 8 bases in between. Germline CDR1 reads MRHNA; CDR2 reads SNTAGT. CDR3 in amino acids: CATTTSNQPQHF. In DNA, the CDR3 is TGTGCCACAACCACCAGCAATCAGCCCCAGCATTTT.

V is TRBV6-1 and J is TRBJ2-1, with unresolved D. The CDR3 runs to 16 residues. Trimming shortened V by 0 bases and J by 2 bases, and 11 bases separated the two germline ends. Germline V gene sequence: CDR1 MNHNS, CDR2 SASEGT. CDR3 bases: TGTGCCAGCAGTGAAGCGATGTCTCCTACCTACAATGAGCAGTTCTTC. Translating it yields CASSEAMSPTYNEQFF.

This clonotype has only a few counts. V usage is TRBV20-1 and J usage is TRBJ1-6, with D perhaps matching TRBD1 (6 bases). The germline V and J ends were trimmed by 1 base and 6 bases, with 13 bases remaining between them. The CDR3 length is 15 residues. CDR1 and CDR2 from the germline V gene are DFQATT and SNEGSKA (reference sequence). CDR3 DNA sequence: TGCAGTGCTAGAGGGGGGGCGGGGGCTAATTCACCCCTCCACTTT. This encodes CSARGGAGANSPLHF.

The V call is TRBV28, the J call TRBJ1-3; D gene ambiguous. This CDR3 spans 13 amino acids. In germline, CDR1 is MDHEN, CDR2 SYDVKM. V gave up 5 bases and J gave up 2 bases, with 7 bases separating them. The CDR3: CASSPRAGNTIYF. The CDR3 coding sequence is TGTGCCAGCAGTCCGAGGGCTGGAAACACCATATATTTT.

In its sample, this clonotype is medium-sized. One junction end disagrees with the germline gene, perhaps due to a read error. The V and J genes are TRBV20-1 and TRBJ2-3; TRBD2 matches at 8 bases. Germline CDR1 and CDR2: DFQATT and SNEGSKA (reference sequence). The CDR3 totals 14 residues. The CDR3 bases are TGCAGTGCTGGAGAGGCTAGCGGGTCGGATACGCAGTATTTT. Encoded protein: CSAGEASGSDTQYF.

The chain is built from TRBV20-1 and TRBJ2-7; 10 bases align to TRBD2. CDR1 is DFQATT, CDR2 SNEGSKA, per germline (reference sequence). V dropped 0 bases and J dropped 7; count of bases not matched to a gene: 12. This CDR3 contains 16 residues. CDR3 protein: CSARDNGLADPGEQYF. DNA for the CDR3: TGCAGTGCTAGAGACAACGGACTAGCGGACCCAGGGGAGCAGTACTTC.

This clonotype was counted between two and nine times. Compared with germline, one end of the junction differs, possibly owing to a read error. The V call is TRBV20-1, the J call TRBJ1-5; D call uncertain. CDR3 length equals 16 residues. Germline CDR1 and CDR2: DFQATT and SNEGSKA (reference sequence). CDR3 protein: CSAREPGLGSNQPQHF. The CDR3 DNA follows: TGCAGTGCAAGAGAGCCGGGGTTAGGTAGCAATCAGCCCCAGCATTTT.

The chain recombines TRBV7-6 with TRBJ1-5, with TRBD1 matching 7 bases. The V gene's germline CDR1 is SGHVS and CDR2 FNYEAQ. V shed 4 bases and J 5 bases; nucleotides not matched to a gene: 5. This CDR3 has 14 residues. The CDR3 DNA reads as TGTGCCAGCAGCTCGGGGGACAGATATCAGCCCCAGCATTTT. Translation gives CASSSGDRYQPQHF.

This clonotype has just a few counts. This chain links TRBV7-9 with TRBJ2-7, with 7 bases that match TRBD2. J was trimmed by 4 bases and V by 6 bases; bases with no gene match: 15. Germline loops: CDR1 SEHNR, CDR2 FQNEAQ (reference sequence). This CDR3 is built from 16 residues. CDR3 nucleotides: TGTGCCAGCAGGGTGCCCCTCCGGCGGGAGTTTTACGAGCAGTACTTC. Protein: CASRVPLRREFYEQYF. The full variable domain, its missing parts supplied by reference TRBV7-9 and TRBJ2-7, is DTGVSQNPRHKITKRGQNVTFRCDPISEHNRLYWYRQTLGQGPEFLTYFQNEAQLEKSRLLSDRFSAERPKGSFSTLEIQRTEQGDSAMYLCASRVPLRREFYEQYFGPGTRLTVT.

This clonotype was found a few times. The rearrangement links TRBV19 to TRBJ2-7, with TRBD2 matching over 10 bases. V lost 3 bases to trimming and J lost 4 bases; unmatched junction nucleotides: 3. This CDR3 comprises 14 residues. Germline-derived CDR1 and CDR2 are LNHDA and SQIVND (reference sequence). The CDR3: CASSISGRGYEQYF. The CDR3 bases are TGTGCCAGTAGTATCAGCGGGAGGGGTTACGAGCAGTACTTC. Full variable domain (outside the CDR3, taken from reference TRBV19 and TRBJ2-7): DGGITQSPKYLFRKEGQNVTLSCEQNLNHDAMYWYRQDPGQGLRLIYYSQIVNDFQKGDIAEGYSVSREKKESFPLTVTSAQKNPTAFYLCASSISGRGYEQYFGPGTRLTVT.

In its sample, this clonotype was seen a few times. V is TRBV20-1 and J is TRBJ2-3; 12 bases fit TRBD2. The germline V gene encodes CDR1 DFQATT and CDR2 SNEGSKA (reference sequence). This CDR3 is 16 amino acids long. With V trimmed by 7 bases and J by 0 bases, 8 bases remained unmatched. CDR3: CSDGPTSGSSTDTQYF. DNA for the CDR3: TGCAGTGACGGACCGACTAGCGGGAGTAGCACAGATACGCAGTATTTT.

The gene calls are TRBV29-1 and TRBJ2-2; 8 bases agree with TRBD1. The CDR3 extends over 15 amino acids. CDR1 and CDR2 (germline): SQVTM, ANQGSEA. V lost 5 bases and J lost 3; bases outside the gene matches: 8. CDR3 nucleotide sequence: TGCAGCGTTCTTCGGACAGGGCGAGACACCGGGGAGCTGTTTTTT. Translated, it gives CSVLRTGRDTGELFF.

The CDR3 loop reads CASSSPGIGQGGSEQFF. CDR3 coding DNA: TGTGCCAGCAGTTCTCCAGGTATCGGACAGGGGGGGTCTGAGCAGTTCTTC. This chain connects TRBV27 to TRBJ2-1; TRBD1 matches at 10 bases. This CDR3 region has 17 residues. V shed 4 bases and J 9 bases; nucleotides not matched to a gene: 15. The germline V gene encodes CDR1 MNHEY and CDR2 SMNVEV (reference sequence).

The chain employs TRBV5-1 and TRBJ2-3; unclear D gene. With 5 bases removed from V and 3 bases from J, the gap between germline ends came to 7 bases. Germline CDR1 and CDR2: SGHRS and YFSETQ. There are 12 residues in the CDR3. The CDR3 DNA reads TGCGCCAGCAGGGTCACGACAGATACGCAGTATTTT. This sequence encodes CASRVTTDTQYF.

This clonotype came up a few times. The rearrangement uses TRBV20-1 and TRBJ2-3, with 11 bases aligning to TRBD2. After removal of 3 bases from V and 3 bases from J, the junction contained 8 bases not matched to a gene. CDR3 size: 16 residues. The V gene's germline CDR1 is DFQATT and CDR2 SNEGSKA (reference sequence). CDR3 bases: TGCAGTGCTAGGCTATTAGCGGGAGGGGGTACAGATACGCAGTATTTT. Amino acids: CSARLLAGGGTDTQYF.

The sample holds a few counts of this clonotype. The J gene is TRBJ1-4, the V gene TRBV27; D not resolved. CDR3 length: 13 amino acids. V lost 6 bases and J lost 7, with 12 bases in between. In germline, CDR1 is MNHEY, CDR2 SMNVEV (reference sequence). The CDR3 reads CASSRVRGEKLFF. The CDR3 coding sequence is TGTGCCAGCAGCCGTGTCCGAGGTGAAAAACTGTTTTTT.

V gene TRBV20-1 combines with J gene TRBJ2-5, with D perhaps TRBD2 (6 bases). Germline V gene lookup returns CDR1 DFQATT and CDR2 SNEGSKA (reference sequence). V shed 5 bases and J shed 3 bases, with 7 bases lying between them. This CDR3 is 11 amino acids long. CDR3 protein: CSAGTEETQYF. The CDR3 DNA is TGCAGTGCTGGGACTGAAGAGACCCAGTACTTC.

This sequence joins TRBV7-2 and TRBJ2-3; 10 bases match TRBD2. J gave up 3 bases and V 2 bases, and 2 bases lay outside the gene matches. Looked up from germline, CDR1 is SGHTA and CDR2 is FQGNSA. This CDR3 spans 15 amino acids. CDR3 sequence reads: CASSLQAGGTDTQYF. CDR3 coding DNA: TGTGCCAGCAGCTTACAAGCGGGAGGGACAGATACGCAGTATTTT.

The V call is TRBV6-2 or TRBV6-3, the J call TRBJ2-5; 12 bases map to TRBD2. Germline V gene sequence: CDR1 MNHEY, CDR2 SVGEGT. The CDR3 length is 16 residues. The V gene end was trimmed by 6 bases and the J gene end by 4 bases; junction bases not matched to a gene: 9. This CDR3 reads CASRELAGGPPETQYF. The CDR3 coding sequence is TGTGCCAGCAGGGAGCTAGCGGGAGGGCCCCCAGAGACCCAGTACTTC.

This clonotype was recorded a few times. The V and J genes are TRBV2 and TRBJ1-5; D not resolved. CDR1 and CDR2 from the germline V gene are SNHLY and FYNNEI. V lost 2 bases to trimming and J lost 5 bases, with 16 bases between them. The CDR3 spans 16 residues. The CDR3 here is CASSETFSGLYQPQHF. CDR3 bases: TGTGCCAGCAGTGAAACTTTTAGCGGTCTTTATCAGCCCCAGCATTTT.

In its sample, this clonotype is large. The chain has TRBV20-1 and TRBJ1-5, with D perhaps matching TRBD1 (5 bases). Trimming left V 6 bases short and J 5 bases short, with 17 bases between. Germline lookup yields CDR1 DFQATT and CDR2 SNEGSKA (reference sequence). The CDR3 contains 14 residues. CDR3 DNA: TGCAGTGCCCTTCCAGGGTTGATTTATCAGCCCCAGCATTTT. As protein: CSALPGLIYQPQHF.

This clonotype was recorded a few times. The chain joins TRBV20-1 to TRBJ2-5; no definite D call. Trimming took off 1 base at V and 5 bases at J, with 11 bases between the two ends. The CDR3 runs 13 residues. Per the germline V gene, CDR1 is DFQATT and CDR2 is SNEGSKA (reference sequence). The CDR3 region is CSARVGLLETQYF. The CDR3 nucleotides are TGCAGTGCTAGAGTGGGGTTGTTGGAGACCCAGTACTTC.

The chain joins TRBV28 to TRBJ2-4; maybe TRBD1 (6 bases). There are 14 residues in the CDR3. In germline, CDR1 is MDHEN, CDR2 SYDVKM. The V gene lost 5 bases and the J gene lost 6 bases, with 14 bases spanning the gap. The CDR3 spells CASSRKGVVNIQYF. In nucleotides, the CDR3 is TGTGCCAGCAGTCGAAAGGGGGTAGTAAACATTCAGTACTTC.

This chain links TRBV2 with TRBJ1-3; D not resolved. CDR1 and CDR2 from the germline V gene are SNHLY and FYNNEI. V gave up 9 bases and J gave up 0 bases, with 12 bases separating them. The CDR3 covers 14 residues. The CDR3 spells CASSLTVSGNTIYF. As DNA, the CDR3 is TGTGCCAGTTCACTGACGGTCTCTGGAAACACCATATATTTT.

Notes on this clonotype: One end of the junction is discordant with germline, which a read error may explain. The chain uses TRBV27 and TRBJ2-7, with D uncertain. CDR1 and CDR2 (germline): MNHEY, SMNVEV (reference sequence). The CDR3 is 14 amino acids. CDR3 loop: CASILELTPYEQYF. The CDR3 DNA sequence: TGTGCCAGCATTTTAGAATTAACCCCCTACGAGCAGTACTTC.

J is TRBJ2-3 and V is TRBV5-4, with 7 bases identical to TRBD2. This CDR3 has 15 residues. The germline V gene encodes CDR1 SGHNT and CDR2 YYREEE (reference sequence). With V trimmed by 4 bases and J by 3 bases, 8 bases remained unmatched. The CDR3 spells CASSLASGFTDTQYF. DNA of the CDR3: TGTGCCAGCAGCCTCGCTAGCGGTTTTACAGATACGCAGTATTTT.

A few counts support this clonotype. This chain uses TRBV19 with TRBJ2-3, with a weak D call TRBD2 (5 bases). Trimming shortened V by 6 bases and J by 2 bases, and 15 bases separated the two germline ends. The CDR3 contains 15 residues. CDR1 and CDR2 from the germline V gene are LNHDA and SQIVND (reference sequence). CDR3 loop: CASSAGVTFTDTQYF. For the CDR3, the DNA is TGTGCCAGTAGCGCCGGGGTAACCTTCACAGATACGCAGTATTTT.

The chain couples TRBV10-3 to TRBJ1-6; D gene ambiguous. Trimming pared 6 bases from V and 7 bases from J, leaving 16 bases between. The germline V gene has CDR1 ENHRY and CDR2 SYGVKD. The length of the CDR3 is 15 residues. In DNA form, the CDR3 reads TGTGCCATCAGCCCGCGGGGTCAGTACAATTCACCCCTCCACTTT. It codes for CAISPRGQYNSPLHF.

By sample fraction, this clonotype is medium-sized (0.01 to 0.1%). This chain connects TRBV6-4 to TRBJ2-3; D assignment may be TRBD1 or TRBD2 (5 bases each). V shed 4 bases and J shed 0 bases, with 5 bases lying between them. The CDR3 consists of 13 residues. Per germline, CDR1 MRHNA and CDR2 SNTAGT. CDR3 sequence (DNA): TGTGCCAGCAGTGGGGACAGCACAGATACGCAGTATTTT. Residues: CASSGDSTDTQYF.

The rearrangement joins TRBV20-1 to TRBJ2-5; D call uncertain. This CDR3 is built from 14 residues. The V end lost 5 bases, the J end lost 5 bases, and 18 bases lay between the germline ends. Germline V CDR1 and CDR2: DFQATT, SNEGSKA (reference sequence). The DNA of the CDR3 is TGCAGTGCTGCGATCCCGAGACTGCGGGAGACCCAGTACTTC. Residues: CSAAIPRLRETQYF.